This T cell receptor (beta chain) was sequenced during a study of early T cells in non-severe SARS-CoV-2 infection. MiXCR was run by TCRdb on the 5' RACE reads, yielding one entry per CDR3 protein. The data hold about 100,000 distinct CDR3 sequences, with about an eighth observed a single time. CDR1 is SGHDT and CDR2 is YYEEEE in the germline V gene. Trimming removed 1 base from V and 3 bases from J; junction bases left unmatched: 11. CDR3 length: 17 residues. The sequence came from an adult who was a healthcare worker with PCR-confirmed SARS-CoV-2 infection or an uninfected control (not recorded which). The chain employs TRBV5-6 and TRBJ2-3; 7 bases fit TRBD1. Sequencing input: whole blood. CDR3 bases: TGTGCCAGCAGCTTGAGTCGACAGGGTGTTGGGACAGATACGCAGTATTTT. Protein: CASSLSRQGVGTDTQYF.